This note documents a single T cell receptor (beta chain) sequence. Its target antigen remains unknown. Within one base of it there is no much larger clone, and no base qualities were kept. This sample is drawn from a study of OX40 agonist ivuxolimab in advanced cancers. Study-level background: Ivuxolimab was an agonistic, fully human IgG2 monoclonal antibody directed against OX40 (CD134), a costimulatory receptor. Intravenous ivuxolimab was administered to patients every 2 weeks at six dose levels: 0.01, 0.1, 0.3, 1.5, 3 and 10 mg/kg. Of the 50 to 55 patients in dose escalation, about 20 had hepatocellular carcinoma, about 15 had melanoma, 9 had renal cell carcinoma and 9 had head and neck cancer. A male proportion of around 83% and a mean age of 60 years, ranging from 23 to 79, were recorded for the dose-escalation cohort. Patients were allowed to have had prior anti-PD-1, anti-PD-L1 or anti-CTLA-4 therapy, and approximately 39% of the dose-escalation patients had been treated with checkpoint inhibitors. Three dose-escalation patients achieved partial responses, one with hepatocellular carcinoma and two with cutaneous melanoma. The point of sequencing TCRbeta in the periphery was to test whether ivuxolimab changed TCR sequence diversity and drove clonal T-cell expansion. The paper reports the monotherapy dose-escalation portion (N of about 50 patients) of the phase I ivuxolimab trial.

The CDR3 contains 12 residues, cysteine and phenylalanine counted. Only the CDR3 DNA is retained, 36 bases long and in frame from the first base. According to the germline V gene, CDR1 reads SQVTM and CDR2 reads ANQGSEA. V sheds 4 bases and J sheds 7 bases, leaving 10 bases between their ends. To sequence the TCRbeta CDR3 region, genomic DNA was isolated from the sorted cells. The immunoSEQ Assay was used for sequencing of TCRbeta CDR3 regions. Held by TCRdb, this immuneACCESS table contains in-frame sequences only and omits some clones. Under half of the omission traces to an unresolved V gene where checked; the cause of the rest is unknown. In all, the sample holds some 13,000 clones, and roughly 89% of those were seen once. The ten most abundant clones make up more than 6% of the sample. Broader findings and caveats from the paper: In partial responders in the 0.1-3.0 mg/kg groups, normalized peripheral clonal expansion was found to be among the lowest, especially among CD8+ T cells. Low levels of normalized T-cell clonal expansion were also seen in some nonresponding patients. After ivuxolimab, expanded clones were on average more numerous among CD8+ T cells than among CD4+ T cells. The antigen specificity of the peripheral T cells that underwent clonal expansion was not determined. At doses of 0.1 to 3.0 mg/kg, clonal expansion of both CD4+ and CD8+ T cells in blood was seen between baseline and week 6.

Patients with a history of autoimmune disease or receiving systemic immunosuppression were excluded from the trial. Peripheral blood for TCR sequencing was collected from all dose cohorts at baseline, on cycle 4 day 1, and on cycle 7 day 1. The samples were drawn from a first-in-human, open-label, multicenter phase I dose-escalation trial of ivuxolimab. Adults with locally advanced or metastatic head and neck squamous cell, hepatocellular, melanoma or renal cell carcinoma were enrolled in the trial. Before TCR sequencing, CD4+ T cells and CD8+ T cells from peripheral blood were sorted into separate populations.

The chain joins TRBV29-1 to TRBJ1-4, with no D gene named confidently. The sequences come from CD4+ or CD8+ T cells sorted from blood, collected in a trial of the OX40 agonist ivuxolimab. The receptor was derived from an adult with an advanced solid tumor such as melanoma, head and neck, liver or kidney cancer. The DNA sequence is given as TGCAGCGTTGGGGAACCCTCTGAAAAACTGTTTTTT. This gives the protein CSVGEPSEKLFF.